Sequencing of this T cell receptor beta chain was carried out in a study of blood T cells in healthy people across ages. Trimming at V came to 10 bases and at J to 7 bases, leaving 18 bases not matched to a gene. The CDR3 length is 15 residues. Germline lookup yields CDR1 SGHAT and CDR2 FQNNGV. Then a second PCR, running roughly 7 to 11 cycles, was carried out with a sample-barcoded 5' primer and a J-beta primer mix. TCRdb independently ran MiXCR on the 5' RACE reads; one entry per CDR3 protein. Of hundreds of thousands of distinct CDR3 sequences listed, over 45% were seen once; the top ten hold 20% to 25%.

The chain employs TRBV11-2 and TRBJ1-2, with 7 bases that match TRBD1. The TCR originated in a man aged 25-45 years in good health. Sequencing input: blood. The CDR3 is CATGRTDRDRSGYTF. The CDR3 DNA reads as TGTGCCACGGGTAGGACAGACAGGGATCGTAGTGGCTACACCTTC.